This T cell receptor beta chain appears in the sequencing data of a study of blood T cell repertoires in COVID-19. Looking at the study overall: Whether acute or convalescent, the COVID-19 samples came from the United States, Italy and Spain. T cells, B-cell-depleted T cells, or PBMCs provided the cDNA or gDNA that served as material.

In this sample, this clone turned up a few times. From germline, CDR1 is SGHKS and CDR2 YYEKEE (reference sequence). V was shortened by 2 bases and J by 1 base, with 12 bases between the two germline ends. The CDR3 is 15 residues long. Per the study methods: Quantification of nucleated cells was approximated via reference gene primer amplification. Assay: immunoSEQ multiplex PCR; the TCRdb copy retains only in-frame clones and omits some. The V and J calls and clone size are taken from that table; D and trimming were inferred from the DNA. The sample lists 100,000 to 150,000 clones, over 80% seen once, with around a tenth in the top ten.

The sequence was collected from a man aged 40-49 years with active or convalescent COVID-19. Sample: peripheral blood. V gene TRBV5-5 combines with J gene TRBJ1-1; D not resolved. CDR3 loop: CASSFLGAANTEAFF. As DNA, the CDR3 is TGTGCCAGCAGCTTTCTAGGAGCAGCGAACACTGAAGCTTTCTTT.